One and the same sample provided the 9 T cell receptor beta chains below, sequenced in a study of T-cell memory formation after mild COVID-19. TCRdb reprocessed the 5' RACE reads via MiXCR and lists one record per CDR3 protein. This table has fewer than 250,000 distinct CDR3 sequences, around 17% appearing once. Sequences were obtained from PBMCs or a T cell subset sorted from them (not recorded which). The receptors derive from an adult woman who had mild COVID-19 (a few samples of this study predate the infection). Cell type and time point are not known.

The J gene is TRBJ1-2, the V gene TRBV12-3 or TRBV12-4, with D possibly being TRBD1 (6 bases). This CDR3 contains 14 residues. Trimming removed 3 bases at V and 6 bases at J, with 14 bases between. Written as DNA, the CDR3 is TGTGCCAGCAGTTTCAAGGGGGATCGGCATGGCTACACCTTC. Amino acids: CASSFKGDRHGYTF.

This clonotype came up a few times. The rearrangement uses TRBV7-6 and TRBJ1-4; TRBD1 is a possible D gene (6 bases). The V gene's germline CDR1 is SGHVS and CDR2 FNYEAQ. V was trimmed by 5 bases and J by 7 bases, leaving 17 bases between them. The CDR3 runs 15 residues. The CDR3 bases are TGTGCCAGCAGCCCACAGACAGGCGGAAGTGAAAAACTGTTTTTT. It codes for CASSPQTGGSEKLFF.

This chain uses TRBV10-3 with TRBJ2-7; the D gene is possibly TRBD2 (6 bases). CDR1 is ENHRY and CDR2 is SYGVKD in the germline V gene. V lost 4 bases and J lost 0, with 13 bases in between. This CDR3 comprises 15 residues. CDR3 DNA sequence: TGTGCCATCAGTGGGATAGCGACTAGCTCCTACGAGCAGTACTTC. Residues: CAISGIATSSYEQYF.

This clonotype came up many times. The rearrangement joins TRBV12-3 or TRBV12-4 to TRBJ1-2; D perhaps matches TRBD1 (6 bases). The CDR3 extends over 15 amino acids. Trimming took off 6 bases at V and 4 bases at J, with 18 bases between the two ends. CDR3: CASSSDRKPSYGYTF. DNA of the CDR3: TGTGCCAGCAGCTCCGACAGGAAACCCTCCTATGGCTACACCTTC.

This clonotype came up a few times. CDR3 nucleotide sequence: TGTGCCACCAGTGATCAGACTGCTACTAATGAAAAACTGTTTTTT. Protein: CATSDQTATNEKLFF. This rearrangement joins TRBV24-1 to TRBJ1-4; D unclear. Trimming stripped 3 bases from V and 2 bases from J, with 9 bases between. This CDR3 spans 15 amino acids. Germline CDR1 reads KGHDR; CDR2 reads SFDVKD.

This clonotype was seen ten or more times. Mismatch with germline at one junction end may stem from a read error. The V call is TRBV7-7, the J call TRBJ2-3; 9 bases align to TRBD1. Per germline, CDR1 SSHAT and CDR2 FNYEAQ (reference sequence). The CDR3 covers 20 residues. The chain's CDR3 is CASSLEVAGQGGFSTDTQYF. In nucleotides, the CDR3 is TGTGCTAGCAGCTTAGAAGTTGCGGGACAGGGAGGCTTTTCTACAGATACGCAGTATTTT.

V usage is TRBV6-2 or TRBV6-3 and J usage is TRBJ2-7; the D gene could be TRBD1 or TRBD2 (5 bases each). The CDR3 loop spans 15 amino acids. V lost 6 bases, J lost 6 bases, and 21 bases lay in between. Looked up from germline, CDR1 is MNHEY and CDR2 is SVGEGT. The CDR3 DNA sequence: TGTGCCAGCAGACCATCCGGGACGCAGGTGAGCGAGCAGTACTTC. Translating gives CASRPSGTQVSEQYF.

CDR3 DNA: TGCGCCAGCAGCCAGACTGTTCTCGGGACCAACGTCCTGACTTTC. The encoded protein is CASSQTVLGTNVLTF. The V call is TRBV5-1, the J call TRBJ2-6; TRBD2 might be the D (5 bases). V was cut by 4 bases and J by 8 bases, with 16 bases left in between. Germline loops: CDR1 SGHRS, CDR2 YFSETQ. This CDR3 has 15 residues.

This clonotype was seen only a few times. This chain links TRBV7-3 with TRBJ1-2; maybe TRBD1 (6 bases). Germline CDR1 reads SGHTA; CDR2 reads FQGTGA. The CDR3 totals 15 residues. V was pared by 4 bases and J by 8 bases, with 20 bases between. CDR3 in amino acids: CASSSGQSQRDGYTF. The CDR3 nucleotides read TGTGCCAGCAGCTCCGGACAGTCCCAACGGGACGGCTACACCTTC.